This record looks at one TCR beta chain sequence and its context. In the authors' methods: Amplified reference gene primers provided the basis for estimating nucleated cell counts. TCRdb's copy holds only in-frame clones and misses some; the assay was immunoSEQ multiplex PCR. V, J and clone size are those of that table, while D and trimming were read from the DNA. Of about 68,000 clones detected, more than 60% appear once; the ten largest clones hold roughly a quarter. The data belong to a study of blood T cell repertoires in COVID-19. CDR1 and CDR2 (germline): MNHEY, SMNVEV (reference sequence). The CDR3 is 14 amino acids. Losses at the gene ends were 6 bases for V and 9 bases for J; bases not matched to a gene: 8.

The gene calls are TRBV27 and TRBJ2-3; 11 nucleotides match TRBD2. This sequence was found in a human donor in a cohort sampled during active COVID-19. Material: peripheral blood. Here the CDR3 reads CASRWGLAAPTQYF. In nucleotides, the CDR3 is TGTGCCAGCAGATGGGGACTAGCGGCTCCGACGCAGTATTTT.